The clone carrying this T cell receptor beta chain was recorded a few times. Its antigen remains unknown. These data belong to a study of human T cells and chemical hapten exposure. At the level of the study: For sensitization, 2% DPC was applied to a roughly 2 cm by roughly 2 cm patch of upper inner arm skin. Points from the study as a whole: PT1 expanded TCR counts correlated positively with patch test score. The donor cohort had alopecia, so its immune response may not match that of healthy people.

V lost 6 bases and J lost 8, with 16 bases in between. From germline, CDR1 is MDHEN and CDR2 SYDVKM. CDR3 length equals 14 residues. Time point of the sample: patch test 2, 6 weeks after DPC sensitization. This sample's treatment: therapeutic diphenylcyclopropenone sensitization with weekly scalp DPC. Each patch-test visit's blood sample preceded patch application. TCRdb passed the RACE reads through MiXCR, listing each CDR3 protein once. This table has roughly 150,000 distinct CDR3 sequences, around 11% appearing once. V is TRBV28 and J is TRBJ1-4, with no clear D. This receptor was taken from a woman between 50 and 59 years old with alopecia areata. Some clones in this sample may be carry-over from other donors' samples. Here the sequenced sample was whole blood, taken in connection with sensitization to the hapten diphenylcyclopropenone (DPC). CDR3 protein: CASSHTKVGEKLFF. In nucleotides, the CDR3 is TGTGCCAGCAGCCACACGAAAGTGGGGGAAAAACTGTTTTTT.